This TCR beta chain derives from a study of shared clonotypes between healthy human individuals. The study's findings and limits: Across a handful of donors, naive CD4 shared around 5.3%, naive CD8 under 4%, memory CD4 roughly 2.2%, memory CD8 under 0.5%. Rarefaction exposed incomplete sorted-subset sequencing despite large depth.

As defined, naive CD8 cells were CD45RO-negative and positively selected for CCR7, with terminally differentiated effector memory CD45RA+ cells excluded. Turning to this clone: What it recognizes is unknown.

Only in-frame clones appear in the TCRdb table, and some are missing; sequencing was by immunoSEQ multiplex PCR. The sample holds 1.5 million to 2.5 million clones; just under 95% are singletons and the top ten take around 1%. The CDR3 is made up of 13 amino acids. V lost 1 base and J 4 bases, leaving 5 bases between the germline ends. Germline V gene lookup returns CDR1 SGHVS and CDR2 FQNEAQ. The sample consisted of naive CD8+ T cells sorted from blood. The chain employs TRBV7-8 and TRBJ2-1; no firm D call. The clonotype originates from a man younger than 35 in good health. The CDR3 nucleotides are TGTGCCAGCAGCTTAGTGACTTACAATGAGCAGTTCTTC. It codes for CASSLVTYNEQFF.